This TCR beta chain was obtained from a study of blood T cell repertoires in COVID-19 (dated by TCRdb to 2018 to 2020). Regarding the research as a whole: Samples from collaborators originated in the United States, Italy and Spain and spanned both the acute and convalescent phases of COVID-19. The prospective study material was composed of cDNA or gDNA derived from T cells, B-cell-depleted T cells, or PBMCs. Subjects who had been exposed to COVID-19, were actively infected with it, or had recovered from it provided the deeply sampled blood TCRbeta repertoires that made up the dataset. The repertoires were made available in a free public database intended to serve as a resource for research on the immune response to SARS-CoV-2. Samples came from the ongoing ImmuneRACE study (first 160 participants) plus 1,254 subjects from 6 global collaborators. Nearly every sample came with metadata listing a de-identified subject ID, COVID-19 status, age in years and sex. Where available, HLA class I and class II types were obtained from metadata supplied by the sample provider rather than from assay-based typing.

On this clone itself: Its target antigen remains unknown. Per-base quality was not reported, and no clone a single base away is much larger than it.

Enrolling through a virtual design, the prospective study's participants ranged in age from roughly 18 to 89 years and lived across roughly 24 United States geographic areas. To assign participants to cohorts, the prospective study relied on clinical history that participants themselves reported in a screening survey and a study questionnaire. For ImmuneRACE Cohort 3, a participant was defined as recovered based on two consecutive negative NP/OP PCR tests, clearance by a healthcare professional, or resolution of symptoms. In the prospective study, mobile phlebotomists collected whole blood, serum and a nasopharyngeal or oropharyngeal swab from each participant. Additional blood draws and questionnaires over an approximately 2-month period could optionally be provided by prospective study participants. Before DNA extraction, blood samples from the prospective study were shipped at room temperature or frozen.

Spanning cysteine to phenylalanine, the CDR3 consists of 14 amino acids. The entry retains the CDR3 DNA only, 42 bases that are in frame from base 1. A distance of 15 bases separates the germline ends of V and J, which lose 2 bases and 8 bases respectively. CDR1 and CDR2 were assigned from the germline V gene as SNHLY and FYNNEI. What the authors observed across the whole study: How much clinical and demographic metadata was included differed by source and by participant, and the metadata was provided uncurated.

TCRbeta CDR3 regions were amplified from genomic DNA by means of the immunoSEQ Assay, a bias-controlled multiplex PCR. The paper's data handling went like this. The number of nucleated cells in each sample was estimated by amplification of reference gene primers within the assay. Sequence reads were collapsed and filtered to measure the absolute abundance of every unique TCRbeta CDR3 rearrangement. For each sample, productive Simpson clonality was calculated as the square root of Simpson's diversity index over productive rearrangements. In TCRdb, the immuneACCESS table is reduced to in-frame sequences with V and J assigned. These tables do not hold every clone; where another copy was compared, an unresolved V gene accounts for under half, and the others remain unexplained. V and J calls and clone size are as listed in that table; D and trimming were resolved from the DNA. Recorded for this sample are around 480,000 clones; 75% to 90% of them occurred a single time. The top ten constitute under 0.85% of the sample.

The sample taken for sequencing was PBMCs or T cells enriched from blood (not recorded which). Here the chain combines TRBV2 and TRBJ1-2; the D gene is unclear. The receptor comes from a woman aged 18-29 years who had recovered from COVID-19. The DNA sequence follows: TGTGCCAGCAGTGAAAGCAGTCCCCAGCGCGGCTACACCTTC. Its product reads: CASSESSPQRGYTF.